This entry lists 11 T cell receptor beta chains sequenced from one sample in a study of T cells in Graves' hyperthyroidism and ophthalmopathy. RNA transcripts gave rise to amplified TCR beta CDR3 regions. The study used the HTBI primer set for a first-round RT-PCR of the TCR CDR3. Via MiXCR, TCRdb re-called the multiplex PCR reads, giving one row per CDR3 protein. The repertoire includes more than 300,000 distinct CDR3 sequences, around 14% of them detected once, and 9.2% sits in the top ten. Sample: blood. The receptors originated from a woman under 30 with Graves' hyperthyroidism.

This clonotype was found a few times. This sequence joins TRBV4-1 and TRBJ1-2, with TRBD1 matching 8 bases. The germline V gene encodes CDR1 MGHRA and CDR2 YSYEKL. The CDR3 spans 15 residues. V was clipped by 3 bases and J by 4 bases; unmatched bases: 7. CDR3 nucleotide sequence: TGCGCCAGCAGCCAGCCAGGGGGCCCCCGCTATGGCTACACCTTC. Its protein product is CASSQPGGPRYGYTF.

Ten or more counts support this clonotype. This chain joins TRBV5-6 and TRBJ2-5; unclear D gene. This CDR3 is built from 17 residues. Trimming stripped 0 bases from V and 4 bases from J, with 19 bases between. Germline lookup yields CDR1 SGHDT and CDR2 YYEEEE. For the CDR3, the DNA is TGTGCCAGCAGCTTGGGGGCCTTGGTTCCCTCCGGAGAGACCCAGTACTTC. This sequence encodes CASSLGALVPSGETQYF.

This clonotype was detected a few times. CDR3 region: CASSLGGSVGNEQFF. The CDR3 region has the DNA TGCGCCAGCAGCTTGGGGGGGAGCGTAGGAAATGAGCAGTTCTTC. The J gene is TRBJ2-1, the V gene TRBV5-1, with D perhaps being TRBD1 or TRBD2 (5 bases each). Germline V gene lookup returns CDR1 SGHRS and CDR2 YFSETQ. This CDR3 is 15 amino acids long. The V end was cut by 0 bases, the J end by 7 bases, with 14 bases between.

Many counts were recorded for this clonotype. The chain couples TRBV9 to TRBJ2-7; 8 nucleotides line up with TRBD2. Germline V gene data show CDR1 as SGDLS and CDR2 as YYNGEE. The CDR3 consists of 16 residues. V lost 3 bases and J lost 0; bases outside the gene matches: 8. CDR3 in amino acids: CASSDIAGSPSYEQYF. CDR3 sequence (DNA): TGTGCCAGCAGCGACATAGCGGGGTCCCCCTCCTACGAGCAGTACTTC.

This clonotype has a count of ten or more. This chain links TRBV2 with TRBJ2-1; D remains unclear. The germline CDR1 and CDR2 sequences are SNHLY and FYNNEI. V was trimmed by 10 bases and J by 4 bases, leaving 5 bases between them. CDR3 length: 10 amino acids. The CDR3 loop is CAIDYNEQFF. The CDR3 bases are TGTGCCATCGATTACAATGAGCAGTTCTTC.

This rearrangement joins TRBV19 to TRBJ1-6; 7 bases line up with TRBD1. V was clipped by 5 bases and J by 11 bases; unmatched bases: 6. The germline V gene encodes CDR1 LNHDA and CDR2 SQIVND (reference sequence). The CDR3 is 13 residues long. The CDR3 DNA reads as TGTGCCAGTAGTGACAGGGAGGATACACCCCTCCACTTT. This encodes CASSDREDTPLHF.

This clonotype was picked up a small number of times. Written as DNA, the CDR3 is TGTGCCAGCAGGACTGCGGGCCCCGGAAACACCATATATTTT. Residues: CASRTAGPGNTIYF. V usage is TRBV6-1 and J usage is TRBJ1-3; unclear D gene. The V end was cut by 6 bases, the J end by 4 bases, with 13 bases between. The CDR3 totals 14 residues. Germline V gene lookup returns CDR1 MNHNS and CDR2 SASEGT.

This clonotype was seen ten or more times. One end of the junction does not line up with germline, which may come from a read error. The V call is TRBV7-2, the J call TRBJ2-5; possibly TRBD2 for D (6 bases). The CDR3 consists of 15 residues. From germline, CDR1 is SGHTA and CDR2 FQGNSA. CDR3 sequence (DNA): TGTGCCGGCAGTTCCGCCGGGGGATACCAAGAGACCCAGTACTTC. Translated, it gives CAGSSAGGYQETQYF.

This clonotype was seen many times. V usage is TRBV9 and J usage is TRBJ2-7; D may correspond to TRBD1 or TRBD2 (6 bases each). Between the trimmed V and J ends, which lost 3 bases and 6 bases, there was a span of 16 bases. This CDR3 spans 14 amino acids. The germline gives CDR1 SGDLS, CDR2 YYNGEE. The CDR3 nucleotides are TGTGCCAGCAGCGAGGGGAAGGGGGGAGCCGAGCAGTACTTC. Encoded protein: CASSEGKGGAEQYF.

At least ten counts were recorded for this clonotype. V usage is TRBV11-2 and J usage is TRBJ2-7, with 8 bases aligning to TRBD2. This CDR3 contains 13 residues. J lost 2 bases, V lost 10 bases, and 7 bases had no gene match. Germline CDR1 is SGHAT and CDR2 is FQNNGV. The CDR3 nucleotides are TGTGCCACCCGGGGGGGACTCACCTACGAGCAGTACTTC. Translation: CATRGGLTYEQYF.

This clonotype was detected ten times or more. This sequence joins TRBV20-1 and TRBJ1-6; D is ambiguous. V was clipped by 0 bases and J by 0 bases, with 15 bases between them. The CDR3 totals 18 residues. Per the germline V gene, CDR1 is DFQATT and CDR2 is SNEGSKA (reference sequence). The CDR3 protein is CSARERGILSSYNSPLHF. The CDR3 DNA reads TGCAGTGCTAGAGAGCGAGGTATCTTGAGCTCCTATAATTCACCCCTCCACTTT.